This entry is about one T cell receptor beta chain. Its antigen is not identified. Both 60 Vbeta primers and 13 Jbeta primers went into the PCR. Using immunoSEQ multiplex PCR, the repertoire was profiled, and TCRdb retains in-frame clones only, with some absent. This sample yields 150,000 to 200,000 clones, of which around 75% are seen a single time; just under 3% belongs to the top ten. The sample comes from a study of cytomegalovirus exposure and HLA in healthy donors. The CDR3 is made up of 14 amino acids. Deletions cut 5 bases from V and 2 bases from J, with 9 bases between. Germline V gene sequence: CDR1 SGHAT, CDR2 FQNNGV. Study-wide results and caveats: The authors excluded some V segments, including TRBV6-2 and TRBV6-3, as indistinguishable. A later analysis reportedly identified an Asian-associated ancestry cluster as carrying fewer N-insertions than the 666-donor mean. Some highly shared sequence variants likely arose as a pipeline artifact.

This chain links TRBV11-2 with TRBJ1-4; D call uncertain. This TCR derives from a male donor in good health and CMV-seronegative. Sequencing was done on a sample of PBMCs. The CDR3 is CASSRVFTNEKLFF. The CDR3 coding sequence is TGTGCCAGCAGCCGAGTTTTCACTAATGAAAAACTGTTTTTT.